The 4 T cell receptor beta chains listed next were all sequenced from one sample in a study of T cell changes during pregnancy in multiple sclerosis. Generated by immunoSEQ multiplex PCR, the TCRdb table keeps only in-frame clones and is missing some. Of 50,000 to 65,000 clones listed, roughly 92% are singletons. The sample consisted of CD8+ T cells from peripheral blood mononuclear cells, taken in the second trimester of pregnancy. The origin of the receptors is a female donor with multiple sclerosis, enrolled in a pregnancy study.

As for this clone: It is unclear where the CDR3 begins or ends on the DNA, so no DNA is shown, and the CDR3 is as TCRdb lists it. The chain uses TRBV6-5 and TRBJ1-6. Termini included, the CDR3 measures 15 amino acids. Looked up from germline, CDR1 is MNHEY and CDR2 is SVGAGI. The CDR3 reads CASSSSTTRDSPLHF.

The rearrangement uses TRBV19 and TRBJ2-1, with TRBD2 as a possible D gene (6 bases). CDR3 length: 17 residues. Trimming left V 2 bases short and J 5 bases short, with 19 bases between. Germline CDR1 and CDR2: LNHDA and SQIVND (reference sequence). The CDR3 coding sequence is TGTGCCAGTAGTATAAAGTACCAGGGCGGGACCAACAATGAGCAGTTCTTC. This codes for CASSIKYQGGTNNEQFF.

The CDR3 reads CASNQAGGLLWTQYF. In DNA, the CDR3 is TGTGCCAGCAACCAGGCAGGGGGCCTTCTTTGGACCCAGTACTTC. The chain joins TRBV28 to TRBJ2-5; 8 bases match TRBD1. From germline, CDR1 is MDHEN and CDR2 SYDVKM. The V and J ends lost 7 bases and 7 bases, in that order; junction bases with no gene match: 14. The CDR3 totals 15 residues. Full variable domain (remainder filled in from reference TRBV28 and TRBJ2-5): DVKVTQSSRYLVKRTGEKVFLECVQDMDHENMFWYRQDPGLGLRLIYFSYDVKMKEKGDIPEGYSVSREKKERFSLILESASTNQTSMYLCASNQAGGLLWTQYFGPGTRLLVL.

The chain carries TRBV19 and TRBJ2-7; tentatively, D is TRBD2 (6 bases). The germline V and J ends were trimmed by 5 bases and 3 bases, with 14 bases remaining between them. The CDR3 covers 14 residues. The germline gives CDR1 LNHDA, CDR2 SQIVND (reference sequence). Written as DNA, the CDR3 is TGTGCCAGTAGTCGTAGCGGCGAACGCTACGAGCAGTACTTC. Protein: CASSRSGERYEQYF.